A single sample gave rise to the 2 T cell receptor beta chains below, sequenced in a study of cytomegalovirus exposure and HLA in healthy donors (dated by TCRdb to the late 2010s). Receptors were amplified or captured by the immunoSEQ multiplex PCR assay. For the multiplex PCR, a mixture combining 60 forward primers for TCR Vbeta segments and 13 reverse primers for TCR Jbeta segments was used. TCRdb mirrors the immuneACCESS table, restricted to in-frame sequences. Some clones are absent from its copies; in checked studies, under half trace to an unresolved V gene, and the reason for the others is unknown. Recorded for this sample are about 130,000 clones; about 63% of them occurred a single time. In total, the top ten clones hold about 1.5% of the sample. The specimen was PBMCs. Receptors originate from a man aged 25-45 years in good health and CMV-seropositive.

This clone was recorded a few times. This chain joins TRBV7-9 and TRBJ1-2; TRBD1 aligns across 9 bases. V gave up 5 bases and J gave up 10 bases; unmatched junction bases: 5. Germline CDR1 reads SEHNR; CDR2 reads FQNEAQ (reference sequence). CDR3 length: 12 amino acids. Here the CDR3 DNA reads TGTGCCAGCAGCCGGGACAGGGAGGTCTACACCTTC. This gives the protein CASSRDREVYTF. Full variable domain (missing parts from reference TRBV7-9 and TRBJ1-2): DTGVSQNPRHKITKRGQNVTFRCDPISEHNRLYWYRQTLGQGPEFLTYFQNEAQLEKSRLLSDRFSAERPKGSFSTLEIQRTEQGDSAMYLCASSRDREVYTFGSGTRLTVV.

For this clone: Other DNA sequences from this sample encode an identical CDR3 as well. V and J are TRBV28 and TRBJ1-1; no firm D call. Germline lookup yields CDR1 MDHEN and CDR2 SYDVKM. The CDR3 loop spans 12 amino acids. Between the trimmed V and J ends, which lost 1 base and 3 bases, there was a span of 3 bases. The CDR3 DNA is TGTGCCAGCAGTTTATCTGACACTGAAGCTTTCTTT. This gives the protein CASSLSDTEAFF.